The entry below describes one TCR beta chain. Its antigen is unknown. This specimen comes from a study of Ad26.COV2.S vaccination and SARS-CoV-2 variants. Overall study context: Donor was assigned to the Ad26.COV2.S arm of trial COV1001.

Treatment in this sample: roughly 20 received Ad26.COV2.S at low or high dose, single or two shots; about 5 received placebo; per-sample allocation not given. Sampling took place 63 days after the first vaccine or placebo injection. Assay: immunoSEQ multiplex PCR; the TCRdb copy retains only in-frame clones and omits some. There are about 680,000 clones in the sample; roughly 90% occur only once, and about 1.5% lies in the top ten. The study's findings and limits: Responses of T cells in total may have been underestimated by the TCR breadth and depth analyses. Comparability of non-spike TCR breadth was observed across vaccine and placebo recipients.

This TCR derives from a person between 18 and 65 years old who received the Ad26.COV2.S COVID-19 vaccine or a placebo. Sequenced here: peripheral blood, sampled in a trial of Ad26.COV2.S vaccine versus placebo.

The CDR3 loop reads CASRTSGYGYGYTF. DNA of the CDR3: TGTGCCAGCAGAACCTCGGGTTATGGCTATGGCTACACCTTC. The chain uses TRBV6-5 and TRBJ1-2, with D hard to call. The CDR3 spans 14 residues. Looked up from germline, CDR1 is MNHEY and CDR2 is SVGAGI. V lost 6 bases, J lost 4 bases, and 15 bases lay in between.